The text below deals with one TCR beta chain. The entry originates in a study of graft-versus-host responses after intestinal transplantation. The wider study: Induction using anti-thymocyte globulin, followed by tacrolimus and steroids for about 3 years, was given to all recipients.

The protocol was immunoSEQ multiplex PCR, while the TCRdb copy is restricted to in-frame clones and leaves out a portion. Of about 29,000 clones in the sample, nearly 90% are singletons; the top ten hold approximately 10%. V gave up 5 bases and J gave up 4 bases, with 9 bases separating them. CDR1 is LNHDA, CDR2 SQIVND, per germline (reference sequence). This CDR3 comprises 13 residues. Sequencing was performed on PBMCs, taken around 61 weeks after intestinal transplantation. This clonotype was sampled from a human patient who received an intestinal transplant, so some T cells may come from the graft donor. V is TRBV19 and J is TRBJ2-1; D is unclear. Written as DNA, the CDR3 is TGTGCCAGTAGTTTGGCACTATACAATGAGCAGTTCTTC. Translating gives CASSLALYNEQFF. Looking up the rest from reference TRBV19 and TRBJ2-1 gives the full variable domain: DGGITQSPKYLFRKEGQNVTLSCEQNLNHDAMYWYRQDPGQGLRLIYYSQIVNDFQKGDIAEGYSVSREKKESFPLTVTSAQKNPTAFYLCASSLALYNEQFFGPGTRLTVL.